This is a list of T cell receptor beta chains from one sample in a study of T cell responses to AZD1222 COVID-19 vaccine. This table comes from immunoSEQ multiplex PCR, and its TCRdb copy is limited to in-frame clones, with some not included. Counted here are 150,000 to 200,000 clones, roughly 92% occurring once; the ten biggest clones make up roughly 5%. This material consisted of peripheral blood, taken 28 days after the second AZD1222 dose. The receptors come from an adult who received the AZD1222 COVID-19 vaccine. The CDR3 runs from the conserved cysteine through the conserved F or W. The D gene is left open where the match is weak.

TRBD1 TRBJ1-2 TRBV6-1 CASYGGGSSNYGYTF
- TRBJ1-2 TRBV6-5 CASGKRANYGYTF
- TRBJ2-3 TRBV18 CASLTGMPDTQYF
- TRBJ1-3 TRBV5-1 CASSPRGERNTIYF
TRBD2 TRBJ2-1 TRBV12-5 CASALAGASYNEQFF
TRBD2 TRBJ2-2 TRBV3-1/TRBV3-2 CASSQATSGPTSLNTGELFF
TRBD1 TRBJ1-1 TRBV4-2 CAREGATEAFF
- TRBJ2-2 TRBV7-6 CASSYGTPNTGELFF
- TRBJ1-6 TRBV10-3 CATRQESSYNSPLHF
TRBD2 TRBJ2-1 TRBV30 CAWSSGLAVGNEQFF
TRBD2 TRBJ2-7 TRBV7-2 CASSLVGTSGSRYEQYF
- TRBJ2-1 TRBV6-5 CASSSAGLHNEQFF
- TRBJ2-2 TRBV10-3 CAISESKGVRTAKTNTGELFF
- TRBJ1-1 TRBV3-1/TRBV3-2 CASSQGRHTEAFF
- TRBJ1-5 TRBV7-8 CASSWTDSNQPQHF
- TRBJ2-3 TRBV5-1 CASSLWGEADTQYF
- TRBJ1-1 TRBV5-6 CASSLAVGLNTEAFF
- TRBJ2-7 TRBV4-1 CASSQFPGPSYEQYF
- TRBJ2-7 TRBV19 CASSIRIRGYEQYF
- TRBJ2-3 TRBV18 CASSPGAVGTDTQYF
- TRBJ2-7 TRBV7-8 CASSPVGIAGYEQYF
- TRBJ2-5 TRBV19 CASSIAGQETQYF
TRBD1 TRBJ1-1 TRBV18 CASSPFRPRQGYTEAFF
- TRBJ2-1 TRBV2 CASSEFRYNEQFF
- TRBJ2-1 TRBV2 CASSTSGRGGDEQFF
TRBD1 TRBJ1-4 TRBV28 CASSLGQGREKLFF
- TRBJ1-5 TRBV29-1 CSVKGGLEGDSNQPQHF